Presented here are 15 T cell receptor beta chains from one specimen sequenced in a study of T cell responses to AZD1222 COVID-19 vaccine. Assay: immunoSEQ multiplex PCR; the TCRdb copy retains only in-frame clones and omits some. The sample shows about 110,000 clones, roughly four fifths of them seen only once. Sample: peripheral blood, taken on day 0 of AZD1222 vaccination. These receptors were obtained from an adult in good health.

V is TRBV6-5 and J is TRBJ2-1, with TRBD1 identical over 10 bases. Germline lookup yields CDR1 MNHEY and CDR2 SVGAGI. Trimming at V came to 4 bases and at J to 4 bases, leaving 7 bases not matched to a gene. The CDR3 contains 16 residues. CDR3 sequence reads: CASSSPGTGAYNEQFF. CDR3 coding DNA: TGTGCCAGCAGTTCCCCTGGGACAGGGGCTTACAATGAGCAGTTCTTC.

The chain has TRBV18 and TRBJ2-2; D unclear. The CDR3 runs 15 residues. Germline-derived CDR1 and CDR2 are KGHSH and LQKENI. V dropped 3 bases and J dropped 1 base, with 9 bases sitting between them. The CDR3 DNA reads as TGTGCCAGCTCACCCGTACAATTGAACACCGGGGAGCTGTTTTTT. Translated: CASSPVQLNTGELFF.

This chain links TRBV9 with TRBJ2-3; TRBD2 matches 9 bases. Germline V gene data show CDR1 as SGDLS and CDR2 as YYNGEE. With 3 bases clipped from V and 6 bases from J, the junction kept 5 bases outside the gene matches. The CDR3 is 14 amino acids. The CDR3 DNA sequence: TGTGCCAGCAGCGGGACTAGCGTTCTGGATACGCAGTATTTT. Translating gives CASSGTSVLDTQYF.

As to this clone: Other DNA sequences in the same sample also yield this CDR3. The chain is built from TRBV4-3 and TRBJ2-7; D not certain. The germline V and J ends were trimmed by 0 bases and 7 bases, with 16 bases remaining between them. CDR3 length: 15 residues. CDR1 is LGHNA, CDR2 YSLEER, per germline. Written as DNA, the CDR3 is TGCGCCAGCAGCCAAGATGAAGGGAACTTTGGGGAGCAGTACTTC. As protein: CASSQDEGNFGEQYF.

In regard to this clone: The sample carries other DNA sequences with the same CDR3. The rearrangement links TRBV7-8 to TRBJ2-2; D perhaps matches TRBD2 (6 bases). The CDR3 extends over 15 amino acids. Trimming pared 5 bases from V and 1 base from J, leaving 11 bases between. Germline V gene lookup returns CDR1 SGHVS and CDR2 FQNEAQ. DNA of the CDR3: TGTGCCAGCAGCCCCGGGGGTCAGAACACCGGGGAGCTGTTTTTT. Amino acid sequence: CASSPGGQNTGELFF.

This sequence joins TRBV7-9 and TRBJ1-2, with D uncertain. The CDR3 is made up of 14 amino acids. CDR1 and CDR2 (germline): SEHNR, FQNEAQ (reference sequence). V was trimmed by 0 bases and J by 7 bases, leaving 12 bases between them. CDR3: CASSLASGVGGYTF. In DNA, the CDR3 is TGTGCCAGCAGCTTAGCATCTGGGGTTGGTGGCTACACCTTC.

This rearrangement joins TRBV4-3 to TRBJ1-1, with D maybe TRBD1 (6 bases). This CDR3 is built from 14 residues. The V and J ends lost 0 bases and 10 bases respectively, with 15 bases between them. The germline CDR1 and CDR2 sequences are LGHNA and YSLEER. The DNA of the CDR3 is TGCGCCAGCAGCCAAGACGGACAGACAGGCTCAGCTTTCTTT. Encoded protein: CASSQDGQTGSAFF.

CDR3 nucleotides: TGCGCCAGCAGACACCGGGACAGACACTACACCTTC. This translates into CASRHRDRHYTF. This chain uses TRBV5-1 with TRBJ1-2; 7 nucleotides agree with TRBD1. Germline V gene data show CDR1 as SGHRS and CDR2 as YFSETQ. With 5 bases clipped from V and 10 bases from J, the junction kept 8 bases outside the gene matches. The CDR3 sequence is 12 residues long. Filled out from reference TRBV5-1 and TRBJ1-2, the complete variable domain reads KAGVTQTPRYLIKTRGQQVTLSCSPISGHRSVSWYQQTPGQGLQFLFEYFSETQRNKGNFPGRFSGRQFSNSRSEMNVSTLELGDSALYLCASRHRDRHYTFGSGTRLTVV.

The chain combines TRBV7-2 with TRBJ1-3; 8 nucleotides align to TRBD1. CDR3 length equals 15 residues. V lost 5 bases to trimming and J lost 4 bases; unmatched junction nucleotides: 7. Germline V gene data show CDR1 as SGHTA and CDR2 as FQGNSA. CDR3 coding DNA: TGTGCCAGCAGCCCGACAGGGGACAGCGGAAACACCATATATTTT. Its translation is CASSPTGDSGNTIYF.

The genes are TRBV2 and TRBJ1-5, with TRBD1 identical over 7 bases. CDR3 length: 15 residues. From germline, CDR1 is SNHLY and CDR2 FYNNEI. Trimming cost V 5 bases and J 1 base; bases outside gene matches: 5. The CDR3 loop is CASSLMTGSNQPQHF. For the CDR3, the DNA is TGTGCCAGCAGTCTCATGACAGGGAGCAATCAGCCCCAGCATTTT.

The chain couples TRBV30 to TRBJ1-3; D perhaps matches TRBD1 (6 bases). CDR1 and CDR2 from the germline V gene are GTSNPN and SVGIG (reference sequence). The CDR3 extends over 16 amino acids. V was pared by 4 bases and J by 0 bases, with 16 bases between. The CDR3 region is CAWIRQGPLSGNTIYF. In DNA form, the CDR3 reads TGTGCCTGGATCAGGCAGGGGCCCCTCTCTGGAAACACCATATATTTT.

The chain combines TRBV7-2 with TRBJ2-1, with 12 bases identical to TRBD2. Germline CDR1 reads SGHTA; CDR2 reads FQGNSA. The CDR3 extends over 17 amino acids. With 5 bases clipped from V and 6 bases from J, the junction kept 11 bases outside the gene matches. The CDR3 DNA reads as TGTGCCAGCAGCCCCGTACTTCTAGCGGGGGGGCCCAATGAGCAGTTCTTC. It is translated as CASSPVLLAGGPNEQFF.

The chain combines TRBV7-2 with TRBJ2-7; tentatively, D is TRBD2 (5 bases). Germline CDR1 is SGHTA and CDR2 is FQGNSA. CDR3 length: 15 residues. Between the trimmed V and J ends, which lost 3 bases and 1 base, there was a span of 13 bases. For the CDR3, the DNA is TGTGCCAGCAGCTTGCGCGGGCAGACTTCCTACGAGCAGTACTTC. As protein: CASSLRGQTSYEQYF.

The chain couples TRBV7-2 to TRBJ1-2, with 10 bases matching TRBD1. The V and J ends lost 9 bases and 7 bases, in that order; junction bases with no gene match: 11. This CDR3 has 14 residues. Germline V gene sequence: CDR1 SGHTA, CDR2 FQGNSA. CDR3 sequence: CASTVGQGLSGYTF. CDR3 nucleotide sequence: TGTGCCAGTACAGTGGGACAGGGGCTCAGTGGCTACACCTTC.

A note on this clone: One junction end does not reproduce the germline sequence, and a read error may be involved. The CDR3 loop is CASSFRGQGGLF. CDR3 nucleotides: TGTGCCAGCAGTTTCCGCGGACAGGGCGGTCTCTTC. V is TRBV6-2 or TRBV6-3 and J is TRBJ1-2; 8 nucleotides match TRBD1. The germline CDR1 and CDR2 sequences are MNHEY and SVGEGT. The CDR3 covers 12 residues.